A single sample is the source of the 21 T cell receptor beta chains below, sequenced in a study of T cell clones after liver transplantation. Produced via immunoSEQ multiplex PCR; TCRdb's table is partial and in-frame only. Here the sample spans some 80,000 clones, 84% being singletons. Sequenced here: CD4+ T cells from blood, sampled around 50 months after liver transplant. The origin of the receptors is a human patient who received a liver transplant. Some T cells may originate from the graft donor.

This chain uses TRBV6-6 with TRBJ1-5; 7 bases are shared with TRBD1. CDR1 MNHNY and CDR2 SVGAGI come from the germline V gene (reference sequence). The V gene end was trimmed by 6 bases and the J gene end by 3 bases; junction bases not matched to a gene: 8. This CDR3 has 15 amino acids. CDR3 nucleotide sequence: TGTGCCAGCAGCCGAGACAGGGAACCCAATCAGCCCCAGCATTTT. Protein product: CASSRDREPNQPQHF.

The V call is TRBV21-1, the J call TRBJ2-3. TRBV21-1 is designated a pseudogene. This CDR3 contains 16 residues. The CDR3 is CASSKAPEPSTDTQYF. CDR3 DNA: TGTGCCAGCAGCAAAGCCCCGGAACCAAGCACAGATACGCAGTATTTT.

This chain joins TRBV7-8 and TRBJ1-4, with D possibly matching TRBD1 (5 bases). The CDR3 consists of 13 residues. Germline lookup yields CDR1 SGHVS and CDR2 FQNEAQ. The V end was cut by 11 bases, the J end by 8 bases, with 18 bases between. CDR3 sequence (DNA): TGTGCCGGATCGGGACCGTCTGGGGAAAAACTGTTTTTT. This codes for CAGSGPSGEKLFF.

V and J are TRBV5-3 and TRBJ2-4; D call uncertain. TRBV5-3 is given ORF status, its function remaining uncertain. The CDR3 has 15 residues. V lost 3 bases to trimming and J lost 0 bases, with 10 bases between them. The CDR3 region is CARSSFAVAKNIQYF. The CDR3 nucleotides read TGTGCCAGAAGCTCCTTCGCCGTAGCCAAAAACATTCAGTACTTC.

The chain has TRBV2 and TRBJ1-2; 8 bases match TRBD1. The V and J ends lost 7 bases and 9 bases, in that order; junction bases with no gene match: 10. CDR1 SNHLY and CDR2 FYNNEI come from the germline V gene. The CDR3 loop spans 13 amino acids. CDR3 loop: CASTGTGRSRYTF. Here the CDR3 DNA reads TGTGCCAGCACCGGGACAGGCCGATCTCGCTACACCTTC.

This chain uses TRBV6-6 with TRBJ1-1; D is possibly TRBD1 (5 bases). Germline lookup yields CDR1 MNHNY and CDR2 SVGAGI (reference sequence). V lost 4 bases, J lost 0 bases, and 12 bases lay in between. The CDR3 is made up of 15 amino acids. The CDR3 DNA is TGTGCCAGCAGTTCCGCCGGGGCGGTGAACACTGAAGCTTTCTTT. Amino acid sequence: CASSSAGAVNTEAFF.

The chain links TRBV5-8 to TRBJ1-5; D gene unclear. This CDR3 is built from 16 residues. V was cut by 2 bases and J by 3 bases, with 15 bases left in between. Per the germline V gene, CDR1 is SGHTS and CDR2 is YDEGEE. The CDR3 region has the DNA TGTGCCAGCAGCTTTCGTGGAGTGGGCCTCAATCAGCCCCAGCATTTT. Amino acid sequence: CASSFRGVGLNQPQHF. Full variable domain (rest looked up from reference TRBV5-8 and TRBJ1-5): EAGVTQSPTHLIKTRGQQATLRCSPISGHTSVYWYQQALGLGLQFLLWYDEGEERNRGNFPPRFSGRQFPNYSSELNVNALELEDSALYLCASSFRGVGLNQPQHFGDGTRLSIL.

The V and J genes are TRBV4-2 and TRBJ1-6; 10 bases are shared with TRBD1. CDR1 is LGHNA, CDR2 YNFKEQ, per germline. V was clipped by 1 base and J by 9 bases; unmatched bases: 12. This CDR3 has 18 residues. The CDR3 DNA reads TGTGCCAGCAGCCAAGCGCTTATCGGACAGGGGGTTGGTTCACCCCTCCACTTT. It translates to CASSQALIGQGVGSPLHF.

The J gene is TRBJ2-7, the V gene TRBV5-1, with D possibly TRBD1 on 6 matching bases. V dropped 2 bases and J dropped 0 bases, with 9 bases sitting between them. The CDR3 sequence is 14 residues long. Germline-derived CDR1 and CDR2 are SGHRS and YFSETQ. CDR3 amino acids: CASSLDRRSYEQYF. Here the CDR3 DNA reads TGCGCCAGCAGCTTAGACAGGCGCTCCTACGAGCAGTACTTC.

The gene calls are TRBV5-4 and TRBJ2-5; possible D gene TRBD1, 6 bases. The length of the CDR3 is 14 residues. The germline V gene encodes CDR1 SGHNT and CDR2 YYREEE (reference sequence). Trimming stripped 2 bases from V and 5 bases from J, with 13 bases between. CDR3 residues: CASSFLTGTETQYF. CDR3 sequence (DNA): TGTGCCAGCAGCTTTTTGACAGGAACGGAGACCCAGTACTTC.

The DNA of the CDR3 is TGTGCCAGCAGGCCCTCTGGAAACACCATATATTTT. Amino acids: CASRPSGNTIYF. J is TRBJ1-3 and V is TRBV6-6; no reliable D call. CDR1 and CDR2 from the germline V gene are MNHNY and SVGAGI (reference sequence). V was trimmed by 6 bases and J by 0 bases, leaving 3 bases between them. CDR3 length: 12 residues.

The chain has TRBV29-1 and TRBJ1-1, with D perhaps TRBD1 (6 bases). The CDR3 is 18 amino acids. The V end was cut by 3 bases, the J end by 6 bases, with 29 bases between. Germline assignment: CDR1 SQVTM and CDR2 ANQGSEA. CDR3 region: CSVEGPGGGSSRGAEAFF. The CDR3 DNA sequence: TGCAGCGTTGAGGGCCCTGGTGGGGGAAGTTCCAGGGGCGCTGAAGCTTTCTTT.

This chain uses TRBV6-6 with TRBJ1-4; D is uncertain. This CDR3 has 12 amino acids. The V gene's germline CDR1 is MNHNY and CDR2 SVGAGI (reference sequence). Trimming pared 6 bases from V and 7 bases from J, leaving 9 bases between. The chain's CDR3 is CASRRVGEKLFF. The CDR3 DNA follows: TGTGCCAGCAGGCGCGTGGGTGAAAAACTGTTTTTT.

The genes are TRBV7-8 and TRBJ2-1; D is unclear. V shed 6 bases and J shed 2 bases, with 17 bases lying between them. Germline V CDR1 and CDR2: SGHVS, FQNEAQ. The CDR3 runs 16 residues. The CDR3 spells CASSSYRVPPYNEQFF. The CDR3 DNA reads TGTGCCAGCAGTTCTTACCGGGTCCCCCCCTACAATGAGCAGTTCTTC.

The chain carries TRBV2 and TRBJ1-1; perhaps TRBD1 as D (5 bases). The CDR3 runs 14 residues. Germline-derived CDR1 and CDR2 are SNHLY and FYNNEI. The ends were cut back, 8 bases at V and 3 bases at J, with 16 bases in the middle. The CDR3 sequence: CASALIGGDTEAFF. The CDR3 bases are TGTGCCAGCGCTCTAATCGGGGGGGACACTGAAGCTTTCTTT.

As regards this clone: The junction does not match germline at one end; this may be a read error. The chain uses TRBV6-6 and TRBJ2-7; no firm D call. Germline lookup yields CDR1 MNHNY and CDR2 SVGAGI (reference sequence). CDR3 length: 12 amino acids. The CDR3 DNA sequence: TGTGCCAGCAGTTACCCCTGTCCCTCGGACCACTTC. Protein product: CASSYPCPSDHF.

This sequence joins TRBV13 and TRBJ2-2; D is possibly TRBD2 (5 bases). From germline, CDR1 is PRHDT and CDR2 FYEKMQ (reference sequence). Trimming shortened V by 5 bases and J by 11 bases, and 15 bases separated the two germline ends. This CDR3 is built from 13 residues. CDR3 amino acids: CASSPPTSGELFF. Here the CDR3 DNA reads TGTGCCAGCAGCCCCCCGACCAGCGGCGAGCTGTTTTTT.

This clone was detected only once. The rearrangement links TRBV7-3 to TRBJ2-5; tentative D call: TRBD2 (6 bases). Germline values: CDR1 SGHTA, CDR2 FQGTGA. Deletions cut 2 bases from V and 5 bases from J, with 15 bases between. The CDR3 extends over 15 amino acids. The CDR3 DNA sequence: TGTGCCAGCAGCTTAGCAGCGGGCGACTTCGAGACCCAGTACTTC. Its protein product is CASSLAAGDFETQYF.

In DNA, the CDR3 is TGTGCCAGCAGCTTAGCTAGGGGTGAGACCCAGTACTTC. Translating it yields CASSLARGETQYF. The chain joins TRBV7-2 to TRBJ2-5; D may be TRBD1 (5 bases). The CDR3 covers 13 residues. The V gene lost 0 bases and the J gene lost 5 bases, with 7 bases spanning the gap. CDR1 is SGHTA and CDR2 is FQGNSA in the germline V gene.

The chain links TRBV4-3 to TRBJ2-1, with D tentatively TRBD2 (6 bases). The CDR3 consists of 16 residues. Germline V gives CDR1 LGHNA, CDR2 YSLEER. V lost 0 bases and J lost 3, with 12 bases in between. In DNA form, the CDR3 reads TGCGCCAGCAGCCAAGAATGGAGGGCAAACTACAATGAGCAGTTCTTC. It codes for CASSQEWRANYNEQFF.

The V call is TRBV10-3, the J call TRBJ1-2, with TRBD1 matching 9 bases. This CDR3 is built from 16 residues. CDR1 and CDR2 from the germline V gene are ENHRY and SYGVKD. V lost 6 bases to trimming and J lost 2 bases; unmatched junction nucleotides: 10. The CDR3, as DNA: TGTGCCATCAGGATGGGTGACGGACAGGGGAACTATGGCTACACCTTC. Translation: CAIRMGDGQGNYGYTF.